This T cell receptor (beta chain) was identified in a study of technical replicates of blood from several donors. Method: immunoSEQ multiplex PCR; TCRdb's copy keeps in-frame clones and lacks some. The top ten clones hold about 9.4% of a sample with around 16,000 clones, 82% of them seen once. The CDR3 extends over 16 amino acids. V trimming: 5 bases; J trimming: 7 bases; junction bases outside the gene matches: 6. Germline V lookup: CDR1 MDHEN, CDR2 SYDVKM. What was sequenced was PBMCs. The genes are TRBV28 and TRBJ2-1; 15 bases fit TRBD2. The sequence derives from a human donor in good health. Some clones in this sample may be carry-over from other donors' samples. The CDR3 coding sequence is TGTGCCAGCAGTCCATCTGGGACTAGCGGGAGGAATGAGCAGTTCTTC. This gives the protein CASSPSGTSGRNEQFF.